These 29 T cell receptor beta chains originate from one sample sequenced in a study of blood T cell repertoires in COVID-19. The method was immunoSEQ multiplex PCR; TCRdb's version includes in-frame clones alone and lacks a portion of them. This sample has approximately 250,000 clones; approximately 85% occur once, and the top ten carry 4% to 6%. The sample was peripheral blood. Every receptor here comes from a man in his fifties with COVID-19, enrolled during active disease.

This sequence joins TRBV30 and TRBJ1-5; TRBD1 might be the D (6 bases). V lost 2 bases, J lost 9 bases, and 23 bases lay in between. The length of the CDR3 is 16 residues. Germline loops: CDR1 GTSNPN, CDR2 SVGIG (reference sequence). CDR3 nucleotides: TGTGCCTGGAGTTCGGGTGGGACACTGAGGAGGAGGCCCCAGCATTTT. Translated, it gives CAWSSGGTLRRRPQHF.

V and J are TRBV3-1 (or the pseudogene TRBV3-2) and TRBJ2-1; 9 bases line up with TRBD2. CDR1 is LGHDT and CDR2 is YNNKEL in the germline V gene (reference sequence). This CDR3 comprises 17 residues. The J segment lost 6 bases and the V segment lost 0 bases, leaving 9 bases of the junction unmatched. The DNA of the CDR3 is TGTGCCAGCAGCCAAGATTCCCGACTAGCGGACCTCAATGAGCAGTTCTTC. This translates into CASSQDSRLADLNEQFF.

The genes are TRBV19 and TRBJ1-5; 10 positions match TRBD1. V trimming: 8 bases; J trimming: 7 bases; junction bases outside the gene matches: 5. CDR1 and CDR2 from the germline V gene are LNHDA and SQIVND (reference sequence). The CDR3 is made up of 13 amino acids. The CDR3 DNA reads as TGTGCCAGTGGGACAGGGGCGGAACAGCCCCAGCATTTT. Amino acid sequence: CASGTGAEQPQHF.

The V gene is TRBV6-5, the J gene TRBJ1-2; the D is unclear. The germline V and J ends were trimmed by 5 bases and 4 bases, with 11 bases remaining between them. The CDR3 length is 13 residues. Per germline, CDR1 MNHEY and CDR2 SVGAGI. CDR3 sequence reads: CASSRLKSYGYTF. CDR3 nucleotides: TGTGCCAGCAGTCGGTTGAAGAGCTATGGCTACACCTTC.

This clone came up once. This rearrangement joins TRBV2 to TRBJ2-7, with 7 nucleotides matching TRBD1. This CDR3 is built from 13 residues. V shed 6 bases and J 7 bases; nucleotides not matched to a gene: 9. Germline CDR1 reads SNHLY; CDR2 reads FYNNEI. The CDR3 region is CASRLGQLLEQYF. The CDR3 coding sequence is TGTGCCAGCAGGTTGGGACAGCTGTTAGAGCAGTACTTC.

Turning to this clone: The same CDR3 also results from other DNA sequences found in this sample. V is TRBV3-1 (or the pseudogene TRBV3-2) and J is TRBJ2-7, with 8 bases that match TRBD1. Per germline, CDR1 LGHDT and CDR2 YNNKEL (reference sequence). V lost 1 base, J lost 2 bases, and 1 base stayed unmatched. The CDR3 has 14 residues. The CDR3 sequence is CASSQGTGPYEQYF. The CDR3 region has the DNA TGTGCCAGCAGCCAAGGGACAGGGCCCTACGAGCAGTACTTC.

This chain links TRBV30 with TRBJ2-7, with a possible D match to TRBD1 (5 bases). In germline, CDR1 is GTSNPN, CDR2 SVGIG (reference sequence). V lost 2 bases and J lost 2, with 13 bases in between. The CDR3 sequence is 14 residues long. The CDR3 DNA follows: TGTGCCTGGAGTTCCCGACAGCAACCCTACGAGCAGTACTTC. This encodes CAWSSRQQPYEQYF.

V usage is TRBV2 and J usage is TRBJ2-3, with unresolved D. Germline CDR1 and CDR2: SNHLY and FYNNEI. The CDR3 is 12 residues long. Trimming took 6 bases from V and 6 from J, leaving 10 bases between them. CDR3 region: CASRTNSDTQYF. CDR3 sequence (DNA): TGTGCCAGCAGGACAAACAGCGATACGCAGTATTTT. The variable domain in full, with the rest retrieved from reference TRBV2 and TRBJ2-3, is EPEVTQTPSHQVTQMGQEVILRCVPISNHLYFYWYRQILGQKVEFLVSFYNNEISEKSEIFDDQFSVERPDGSNFTLKIRSTKLEDSAMYFCASRTNSDTQYFGPGTRLTVL.

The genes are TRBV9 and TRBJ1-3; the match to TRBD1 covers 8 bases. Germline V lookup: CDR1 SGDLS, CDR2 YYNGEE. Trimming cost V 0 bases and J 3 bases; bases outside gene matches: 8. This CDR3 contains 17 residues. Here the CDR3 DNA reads TGTGCCAGCAGCGTAGGCGGGCAGGGGGCGTTTGGAAACACCATATATTTT. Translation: CASSVGGQGAFGNTIYF.

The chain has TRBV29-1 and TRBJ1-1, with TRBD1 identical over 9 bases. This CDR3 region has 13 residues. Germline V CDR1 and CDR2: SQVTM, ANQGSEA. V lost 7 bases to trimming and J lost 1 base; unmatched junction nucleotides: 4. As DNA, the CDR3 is TGCAGCGCCCTGGACAGGGGGAACACTGAAGCTTTCTTT. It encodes CSALDRGNTEAFF.

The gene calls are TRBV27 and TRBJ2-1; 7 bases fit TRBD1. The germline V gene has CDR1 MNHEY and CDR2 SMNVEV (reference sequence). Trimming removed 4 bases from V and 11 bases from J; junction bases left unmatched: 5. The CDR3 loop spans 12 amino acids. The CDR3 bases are TGTGCCAGCAGTTCAAGACAGGGAAAGCAGTTCTTC. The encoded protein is CASSSRQGKQFF.

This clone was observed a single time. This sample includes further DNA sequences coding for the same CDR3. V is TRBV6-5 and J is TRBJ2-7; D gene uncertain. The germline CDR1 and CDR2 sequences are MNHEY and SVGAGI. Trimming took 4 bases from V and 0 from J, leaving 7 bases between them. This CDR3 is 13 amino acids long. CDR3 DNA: TGTGCCAGCAGTTCAAGCGTCTCCTACGAGCAGTACTTC. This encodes CASSSSVSYEQYF.

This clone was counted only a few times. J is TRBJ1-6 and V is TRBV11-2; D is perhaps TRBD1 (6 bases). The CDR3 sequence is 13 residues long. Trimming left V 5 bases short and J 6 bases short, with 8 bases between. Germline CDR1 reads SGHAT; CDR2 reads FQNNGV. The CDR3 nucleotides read TGTGCCAGCAGCCCAGGGGTTAATTCACCCCTCCACTTT. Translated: CASSPGVNSPLHF.

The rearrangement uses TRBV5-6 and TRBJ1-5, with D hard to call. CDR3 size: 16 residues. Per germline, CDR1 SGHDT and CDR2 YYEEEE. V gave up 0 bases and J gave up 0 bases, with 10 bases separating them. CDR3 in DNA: TGTGCCAGCAGCTTGGCGAGCGCTTATAGCAATCAGCCCCAGCATTTT. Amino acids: CASSLASAYSNQPQHF.

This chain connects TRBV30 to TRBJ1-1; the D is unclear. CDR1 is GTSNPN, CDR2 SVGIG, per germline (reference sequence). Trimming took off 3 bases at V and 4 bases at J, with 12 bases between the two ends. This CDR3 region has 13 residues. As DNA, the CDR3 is TGTGCCTGGAGCCCCAGAGGTAGCACTGAAGCTTTCTTT. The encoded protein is CAWSPRGSTEAFF.

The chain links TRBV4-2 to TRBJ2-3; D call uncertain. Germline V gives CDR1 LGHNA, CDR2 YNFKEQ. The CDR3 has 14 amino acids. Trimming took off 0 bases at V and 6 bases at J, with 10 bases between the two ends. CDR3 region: CASSQDPQRDTQYF. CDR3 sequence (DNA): TGTGCCAGCAGCCAAGATCCCCAGCGCGATACGCAGTATTTT.

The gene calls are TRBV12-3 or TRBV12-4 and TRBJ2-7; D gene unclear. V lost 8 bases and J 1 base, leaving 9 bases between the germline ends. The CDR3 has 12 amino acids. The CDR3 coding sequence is TGTGCCAGCGCGGCCGGGTCCTACGAGCAGTACTTC. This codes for CASAAGSYEQYF.

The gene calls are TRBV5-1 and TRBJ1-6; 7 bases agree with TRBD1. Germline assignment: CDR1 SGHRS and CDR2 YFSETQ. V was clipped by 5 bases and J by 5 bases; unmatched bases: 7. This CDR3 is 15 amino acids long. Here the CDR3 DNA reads TGCGCCAGCAGTTTCACAGGGGCTAATAATTCACCCCTCCACTTT. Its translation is CASSFTGANNSPLHF.

The CDR3 DNA sequence: TGTGCCAGCAGTTTCGACAGGGCTTCCTACGAGCAGTACTTC. Its protein product is CASSFDRASYEQYF. The chain uses TRBV6-5 and TRBJ2-7; TRBD1 aligns across 7 bases. The ends lost 4 bases at V and 1 base at J; junction bases unmatched: 4. Germline lookup yields CDR1 MNHEY and CDR2 SVGAGI. The CDR3 sequence is 14 residues long.

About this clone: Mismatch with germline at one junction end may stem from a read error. The CDR3 loop is CASGEDRGTEAFF. In DNA, the CDR3 is TGTGCCAGCGGTGAGGACAGGGGCACTGAAGCTTTCTTT. The chain combines TRBV2 with TRBJ1-1, with 9 nucleotides matching TRBD1. The CDR3 contains 13 residues. Germline assignment: CDR1 SNHLY and CDR2 FYNNEI.

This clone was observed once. This CDR3 reads CASTPGSGEYEQYF. CDR3 coding DNA: TGTGCCAGCACCCCGGGTAGCGGGGAGTACGAGCAGTACTTC. V gene TRBV7-9 combines with J gene TRBJ2-7; 8 bases map to TRBD2. Germline loops: CDR1 SEHNR, CDR2 FQNEAQ (reference sequence). This CDR3 is built from 14 residues. The V segment lost 7 bases and the J segment 4 bases; nucleotides outside the gene matches: 9.

CDR3 DNA: TGTGCCATCAGTGAGTCGACACGGCTAGCGGAGACCCAGTACTTC. Residues: CAISESTRLAETQYF. J is TRBJ2-5 and V is TRBV10-3; tentative D call: TRBD2 (6 bases). Trimming stripped 0 bases from V and 5 bases from J, with 13 bases between. CDR3 length equals 15 residues. Germline CDR1 is ENHRY and CDR2 is SYGVKD.

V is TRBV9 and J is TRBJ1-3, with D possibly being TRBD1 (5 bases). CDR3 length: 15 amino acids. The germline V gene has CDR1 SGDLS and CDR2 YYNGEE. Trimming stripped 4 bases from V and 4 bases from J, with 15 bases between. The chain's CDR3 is CASSSRPGSGNTIYF. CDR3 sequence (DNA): TGTGCCAGCAGCTCCAGACCAGGGTCAGGAAACACCATATATTTT.

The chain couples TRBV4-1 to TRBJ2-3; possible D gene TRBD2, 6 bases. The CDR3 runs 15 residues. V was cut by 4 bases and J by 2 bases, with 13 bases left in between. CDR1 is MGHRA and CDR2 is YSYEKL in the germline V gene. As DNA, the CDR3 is TGCGCCAGCAGCCGGACGTCTAGCGCCACAGATACGCAGTATTTT. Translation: CASSRTSSATDTQYF.

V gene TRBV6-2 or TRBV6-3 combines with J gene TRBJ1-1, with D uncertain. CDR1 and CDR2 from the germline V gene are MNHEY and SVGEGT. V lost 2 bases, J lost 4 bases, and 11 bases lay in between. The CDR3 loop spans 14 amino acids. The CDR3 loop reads CASSYGRLGTEAFF. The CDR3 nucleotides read TGTGCCAGCAGTTACGGCAGGTTGGGCACTGAAGCTTTCTTT.

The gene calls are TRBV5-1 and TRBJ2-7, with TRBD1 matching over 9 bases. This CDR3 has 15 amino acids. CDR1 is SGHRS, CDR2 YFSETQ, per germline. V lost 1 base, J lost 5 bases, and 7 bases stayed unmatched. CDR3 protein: CASSLKGQGGNEQYF. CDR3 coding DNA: TGCGCCAGCAGCTTGAAGGGACAGGGTGGCAACGAGCAGTACTTC.

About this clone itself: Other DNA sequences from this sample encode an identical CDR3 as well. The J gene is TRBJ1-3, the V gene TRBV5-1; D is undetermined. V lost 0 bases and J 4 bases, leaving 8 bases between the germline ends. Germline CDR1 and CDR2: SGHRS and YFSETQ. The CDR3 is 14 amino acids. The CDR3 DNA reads TGCGCCAGCAGCTTGGCGGGGTACGGAAACACCATATATTTT. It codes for CASSLAGYGNTIYF.

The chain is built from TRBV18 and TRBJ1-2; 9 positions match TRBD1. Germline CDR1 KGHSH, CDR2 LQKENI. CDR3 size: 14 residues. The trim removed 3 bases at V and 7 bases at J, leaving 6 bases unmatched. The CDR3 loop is CASSPSGQGLGYTF. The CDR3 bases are TGTGCCAGCTCACCTTCGGGACAGGGACTTGGCTACACCTTC.

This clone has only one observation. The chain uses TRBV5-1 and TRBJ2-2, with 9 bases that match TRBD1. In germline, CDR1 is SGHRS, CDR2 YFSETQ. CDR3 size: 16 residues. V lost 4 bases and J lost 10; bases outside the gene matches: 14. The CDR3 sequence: CASSASGTGFDLELFF. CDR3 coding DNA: TGCGCCAGCAGCGCCTCCGGGACAGGGTTTGATTTGGAGCTGTTTTTT. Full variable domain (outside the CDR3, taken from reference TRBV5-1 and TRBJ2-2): KAGVTQTPRYLIKTRGQQVTLSCSPISGHRSVSWYQQTPGQGLQFLFEYFSETQRNKGNFPGRFSGRQFSNSRSEMNVSTLELGDSALYLCASSASGTGFDLELFFGEGSRLTVL.